This TCR beta chain was sequenced for a study of T cells after yellow fever vaccination. 5'RACE template switching added a universal primer site and UMIs to TCR cDNA. Using its own MiXCR run on the 5' RACE reads, TCRdb lists one record per CDR3 protein. The table lists some 400,000 distinct CDR3 sequences, 15% to 20% of them singletons, with 15% to 20% in the top ten. This CDR3 spans 14 amino acids. Germline V CDR1 and CDR2: LNHNV, YYDKDF (reference sequence). V gave up 0 bases and J gave up 8 bases, with 11 bases separating them. Sequences were derived from PBMCs, sampled before the yellow fever booster vaccination. The chain employs TRBV15 and TRBJ2-1; D possibly corresponds to TRBD1 (6 bases). The receptor was isolated from a man younger than 35 who received the YFV17D yellow fever vaccine. CDR3 sequence (DNA): TGTGCCACCAGCAGAGATCCCAGGGGACATGAGCAGTTCTTC. Translation: CATSRDPRGHEQFF.